Sequencing of this TCR beta chain was carried out in a study of T cell responses to AZD1222 COVID-19 vaccine. From germline, CDR1 is MGHDK and CDR2 SYGVNS. The CDR3 covers 15 residues. V was pared by 3 bases and J by 1 base, with 11 bases between. Repertoires were generated with immunoSEQ multiplex PCR, while TCRdb's copy carries only in-frame clones and drops some. The sample contains about 110,000 clones, about 90% of which appear only once. Specimen: peripheral blood, collected 28 days after the second AZD1222 dose. The chain carries TRBV25-1 and TRBJ2-3; D possibly corresponds to TRBD2 (5 bases). The TCR originated in an adult who received the AZD1222 COVID-19 vaccine. For the CDR3, the DNA is TGTGCCAGCAGTGAGAGGGCTTGGGGCACAGATACGCAGTATTTT. Amino acid sequence: CASSERAWGTDTQYF. Variable domain in full (rest from reference TRBV25-1 and TRBJ2-3): EADIYQTPRYLVIGTGKKITLECSQTMGHDKMYWYQQDPGMELHLIHYSYGVNSTEKGDLSSESTVSRIRTEHFPLTLESARPSHTSQYLCASSERAWGTDTQYFGPGTRLTVL.